This TCR beta chain was identified during a study of blood T cell repertoires in COVID-19. This CDR3 comprises 14 residues. After removal of 3 bases from V and 2 bases from J, the junction contained 6 bases not matched to a gene. Germline V gene data show CDR1 as DFQATT and CDR2 as SNEGSKA (reference sequence). In the authors' workflow: The authors estimated nucleated cell counts from reference gene primer amplification. Assay: immunoSEQ multiplex PCR; the TCRdb copy retains only in-frame clones and omits some. V, J and clone size are those of that table, while D and trimming were read from the DNA. The sample yields 50,000 to 75,000 clones, roughly 80% seen once.

This TCR was recovered from a man older than 75 with active or convalescent COVID-19. Sequencing was done on a sample of peripheral blood. V is TRBV20-1 and J is TRBJ1-2; 7 nucleotides line up with TRBD1. For the CDR3, the DNA is TGCAGTGCTAGTCGGGACAGACAGAACTATGGCTACACCTTC. This translates into CSASRDRQNYGYTF.